This TCR beta chain stems from a study of cytomegalovirus exposure and HLA in healthy donors (dated 2017 in TCRdb). Background for the entire study: According to a later analysis, the 110 or so validation repertoires were produced on the same platform as the approximately 610 repertoires of the first cohort. The study was designed to test whether signatures of past pathogen exposure could be identified by cataloging public T cell receptors. To predict cytomegalovirus infection status, the study combined high-throughput TCR immunosequencing, statistical association of individual TCRs with disease status, and machine learning. A separate validation cohort of about 110 different subjects was used in addition to the approximately 640-subject first cohort. Study-wide findings and limitations: In vitro tests confirmed that a few of the cytomegalovirus-associated TCR beta chains recognize cytomegalovirus antigens. According to the authors, the approach could potentially be generalized to other disease states and immunological phenotypes. In the study, 150 to 200 TCR beta chains were listed as associated with cytomegalovirus. In a later analysis, TCRs clustered in the first cohort were found to also tend to co-occur in the roughly 120 validation repertoires, with around 94% of cluster scores above 0. Most TCR sequences were observed very rarely across donors, whereas some public TCRs were present in many individuals. All 120 or so repertoires were used to score co-occurrence in the validation cohort in a later analysis, because that analysis had no HLA typing for the cohort. The classifier was reported to diagnose cytomegalovirus status with high specificity and sensitivity in both the original cohort and the validation cohort.

Turning to this clone: Its cognate antigen has yet to be identified. The input lacks base qualities; no much larger clone sits a single base away.

The receptor library was made with the immunoSEQ multiplex PCR assay. On the study's bioinformatics: A statistical classification framework was developed to diagnose cytomegalovirus status using the catalog of TCR beta chain sequences. TCRdb re-hosts the immuneACCESS table, in-frame sequences only. Its copies lack some clones; in the studies checked, an unresolved V gene accounts for under half of them, and the cause for the rest is not known. D and trimming were read from the DNA, whereas the V and J calls and clone size are those reported in that table. For this sample there are over 150,000 clones; about 80% appear just once. The biggest ten clones account for around 2.8% of the sample. Via the germline V gene, CDR1 is MNHNS and CDR2 SASEGT. The CDR3 contains 12 residues, cysteine and phenylalanine counted. The DNA shown is the 36-base CDR3, in frame from base 1. V is reduced by 8 bases and J by 4 bases, leaving a spacing of 11 bases between them.

Separate from the approximately 700-subject first cohort, the validation cohort of roughly 130 subjects was the group to which the donors belonged. Here the chain combines TRBV6-1 and TRBJ1-2; possibly the D gene is TRBD1, per 5 matching bases. The source material was PBMCs. The source is a young woman in good health and CMV-seropositive. The DNA sequence is given as TGTGCCAGCGTCAGGGATAGCTATGGCTACACCTTC. Its coded protein is CASVRDSYGYTF.